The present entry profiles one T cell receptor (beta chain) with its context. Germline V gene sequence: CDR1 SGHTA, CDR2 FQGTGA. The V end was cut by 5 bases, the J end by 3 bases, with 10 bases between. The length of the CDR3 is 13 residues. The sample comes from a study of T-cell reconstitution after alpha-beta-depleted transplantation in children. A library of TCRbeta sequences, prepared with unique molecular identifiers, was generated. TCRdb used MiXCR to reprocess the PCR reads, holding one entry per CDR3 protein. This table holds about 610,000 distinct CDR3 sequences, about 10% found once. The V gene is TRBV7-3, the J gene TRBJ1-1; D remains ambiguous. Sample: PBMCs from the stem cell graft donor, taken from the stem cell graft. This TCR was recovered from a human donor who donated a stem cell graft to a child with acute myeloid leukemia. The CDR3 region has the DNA TGTGCCAGCAGCCCCAGCGGGGACACTGAAGCTTTCTTT. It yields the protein CASSPSGDTEAFF.